This is a list of T cell receptor beta chains from one sample in a study of blood T cells in healthy people across ages. TCRdb recomputed calls from the 5' RACE reads with MiXCR, one row per CDR3 protein. This sample has about 1.6 million distinct CDR3 sequences; 34% occur once, and the top ten carry about 11%. The specimen was blood. These receptors came from a woman between 25 and 40 years old in good health. Each CDR3 is given with its conserved first and last residue. D genes are given only for firm matches. Clone size is not always given. Where it is, it says once, few, many or a class for expanded clones.

j_call d_call v_call clone_size cdr3_nt cdr3_aa
TRBJ2-7 TRBD2 TRBV7-9 . TGTGCCAGCAGCCCTATTAGACTAGCCTCTTACTACGAGCAGTACTTC CASSPIRLASYYEQYF
TRBJ2-7 . TRBV5-4 . TGTGCCAGCAGCTTGGCGGGGAGAGGCAGGGCCTACGAGCAGTACTTC CASSLAGRGRAYEQYF
TRBJ2-1 TRBD2 TRBV29-1 once TGCAGCGTTGAAGGTTATTTAGGACTAGCGGGACACAATGAGCAGTTCTTC CSVEGYLGLAGHNEQFF
TRBJ2-3 TRBD2 TRBV9 few TGTGCCAGCAGCGTAGAGGGACTAGCGGGGGCCATTGTTACAGATACGCAGTATTTT CASSVEGLAGAIVTDTQYF
TRBJ1-6 . TRBV15 few TGTGCCACCAGCAGAGAGGCAGGGTCCGGTTCACCCCTCCACTTT CATSREAGSGSPLHF
TRBJ1-2 TRBD1 TRBV12-3/TRBV12-4 few TGTGCCAGCAGCCGGGGACAGGGGACTACTAACTATGGCTACACCTTC CASSRGQGTTNYGYTF
TRBJ2-1 . TRBV29-1 many TGCAGCGTTGAGGGTCAGGGAATCTACAATGAGCAGTTCTTC CSVEGQGIYNEQFF
TRBJ1-1 . TRBV6-1 . TGTGCCAGCAGTGAATCAGGTTGGGAAGCTTTCTTT CASSESGWEAFF
TRBJ1-1 . TRBV6-1 few TGTGCCAGCAGTGAAGAGCCCTGGGGGGCTTTCTTT CASSEEPWGAFF
TRBJ1-5 . TRBV28 few TGTGCCAGCATGGGGACCGTCAATCAGCCCCAGCATTTT CASMGTVNQPQHF
TRBJ2-1 . TRBV2 . TGTGCCAGCAGTGAAGGTATGACTACTCGGTCCTACAATGAGCAGTTCTTC CASSEGMTTRSYNEQFF
TRBJ1-2 . TRBV20-1 few TGCAGTGCCCAGGGGAGAGGAGGCTACACCTTC CSAQGRGGYTF
TRBJ2-1 . TRBV11-2 few TGTGCCAGCAGCTTAGACGCAATCTACAATGAGCAGTTCTTC CASSLDAIYNEQFF
TRBJ2-3 TRBD2 TRBV9 . TGTGCCAGCAGCGCGTCTAGCGGGAGAGGGGCAGATACGCAGTATTTT CASSASSGRGADTQYF
TRBJ2-7 TRBD1 TRBV10-3 few TGTGCCATCAGTGAGAGTGACAGGGGGGGGAACGAGCAGTACTTC CAISESDRGGNEQYF
TRBJ2-7 . TRBV10-3 few TGTGCCATCAGTTCAGGGACCTACGAGCAGTACTTC CAISSGTYEQYF
TRBJ1-1 TRBD1 TRBV3-1 . TGTGCCAGCAGCCAAATGTCCAGGGGGGCTGAAGCTTTCTTT CASSQMSRGAEAFF
TRBJ1-2 . TRBV3-1 many TGTGCCAGCAGCCAAGACTATGGCTACACCTTC CASSQDYGYTF
TRBJ1-6 . TRBV21-1 few TGTGCCTGCAGCAAAGTCCCCGCAGGTAGCTCCTATAATTCACCCCTCCACTTT CACSKVPAGSSYNSPLHF
TRBJ2-7 . TRBV25-1 . TGTGCCAGCAGTCCTGGCTCCGTTTACGAGCAGTACTTC CASSPGSVYEQYF
TRBJ1-1 . TRBV3-1 few TGTGCCAGCAGCCAAGGTAACGGCGCGGCTTTCTTT CASSQGNGAAFF
TRBJ1-5 . TRBV21-1 . TGTGCCAGCAGCCCTAAAACCAGGGAGGCATATAGCAATCAGCCCCAGCATTTT CASSPKTREAYSNQPQHF
TRBJ1-5 . TRBV20-1 . TGCAGTGCTAGAGTGATGGTTGGGAGCAATCAGCCCCAGCATTTT CSARVMVGSNQPQHF
TRBJ1-6 . TRBV6-1 . TGTGCCAGCAGTGCCAACAGGCCCCGGGGTAATTCACCCCTCCACTTT CASSANRPRGNSPLHF
TRBJ2-7 TRBD2 TRBV5-1 . TGCGCCAGCAGCCGCAGTGGGGGGGTCTCCTACGAGCAGTACTTC CASSRSGGVSYEQYF
TRBJ1-2 . TRBV3-1 . TGTGCCAGCAGCCCTCTAGGGGAGGATGGCTACACCTTC CASSPLGEDGYTF
TRBJ2-7 . TRBV15 . TGTGCCACCAGCAGTGAAGAAGTGCAGTACTTC CATSSEEVQYF